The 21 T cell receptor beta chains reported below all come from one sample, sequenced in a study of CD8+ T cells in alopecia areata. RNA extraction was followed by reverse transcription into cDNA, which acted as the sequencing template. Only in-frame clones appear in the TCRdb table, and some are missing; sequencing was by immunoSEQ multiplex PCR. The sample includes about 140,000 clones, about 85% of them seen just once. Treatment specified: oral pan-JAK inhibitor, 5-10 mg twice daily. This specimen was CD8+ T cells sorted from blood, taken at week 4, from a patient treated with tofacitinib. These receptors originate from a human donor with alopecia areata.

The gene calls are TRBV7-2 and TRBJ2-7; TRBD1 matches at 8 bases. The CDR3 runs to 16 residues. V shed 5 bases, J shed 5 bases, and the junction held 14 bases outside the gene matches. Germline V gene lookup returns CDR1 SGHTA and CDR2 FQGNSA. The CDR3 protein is CASSITLQGEENEQYF. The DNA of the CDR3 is TGTGCCAGCAGCATCACTCTACAGGGGGAGGAGAACGAGCAGTACTTC.

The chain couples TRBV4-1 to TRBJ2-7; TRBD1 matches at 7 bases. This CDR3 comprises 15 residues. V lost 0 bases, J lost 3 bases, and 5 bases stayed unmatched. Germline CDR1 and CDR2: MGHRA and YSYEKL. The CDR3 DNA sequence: TGCGCCAGCAGCCAAGAGGGTAGGGGGCACTACGAGCAGTACTTC. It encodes CASSQEGRGHYEQYF.

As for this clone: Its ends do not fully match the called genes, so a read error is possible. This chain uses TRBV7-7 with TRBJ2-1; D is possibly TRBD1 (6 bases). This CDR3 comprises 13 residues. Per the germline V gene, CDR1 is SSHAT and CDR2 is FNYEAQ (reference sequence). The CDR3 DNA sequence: TGTGCTAGCAGCCAGGGACACCACAATGAGCAGTTCTTC. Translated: CASSQGHHNEQFF.

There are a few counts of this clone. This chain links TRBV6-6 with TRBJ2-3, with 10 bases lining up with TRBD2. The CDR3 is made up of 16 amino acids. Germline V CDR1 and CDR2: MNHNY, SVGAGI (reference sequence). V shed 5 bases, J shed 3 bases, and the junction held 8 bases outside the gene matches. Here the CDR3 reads CASSRTSGEGTDTQYF. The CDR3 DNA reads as TGTGCCAGCAGTCGGACTAGCGGAGAGGGAACAGATACGCAGTATTTT.

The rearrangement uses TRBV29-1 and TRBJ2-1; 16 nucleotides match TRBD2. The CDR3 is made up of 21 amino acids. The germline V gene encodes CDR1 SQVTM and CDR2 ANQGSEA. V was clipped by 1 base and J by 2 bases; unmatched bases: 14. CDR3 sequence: CSVEASLGTSGRARTYNEQFF. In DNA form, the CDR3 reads TGCAGCGTTGAAGCAAGTTTGGGGACTAGCGGGAGGGCCCGTACCTACAATGAGCAGTTCTTC.

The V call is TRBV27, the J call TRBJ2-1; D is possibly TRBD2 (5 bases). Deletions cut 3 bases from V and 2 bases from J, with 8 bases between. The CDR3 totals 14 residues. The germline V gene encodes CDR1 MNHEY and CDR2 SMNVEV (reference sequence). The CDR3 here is CASSLGVAYNEQFF. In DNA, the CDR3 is TGTGCCAGCAGTTTGGGAGTAGCCTACAATGAGCAGTTCTTC.

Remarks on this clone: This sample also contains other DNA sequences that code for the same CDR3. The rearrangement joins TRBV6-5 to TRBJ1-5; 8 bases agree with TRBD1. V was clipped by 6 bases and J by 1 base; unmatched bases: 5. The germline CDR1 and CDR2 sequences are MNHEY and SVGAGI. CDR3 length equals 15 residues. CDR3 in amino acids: CASRLGTGSNQPQHF. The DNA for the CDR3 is TGTGCCAGCAGGCTTGGGACAGGAAGCAATCAGCCCCAGCATTTT.

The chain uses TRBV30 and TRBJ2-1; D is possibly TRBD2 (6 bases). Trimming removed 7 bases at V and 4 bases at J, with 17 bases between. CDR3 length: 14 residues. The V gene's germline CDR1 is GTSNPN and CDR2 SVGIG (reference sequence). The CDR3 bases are TGTGCCTCGACGGGACTGAGGGATTACAATGAGCAGTTCTTC. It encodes CASTGLRDYNEQFF.

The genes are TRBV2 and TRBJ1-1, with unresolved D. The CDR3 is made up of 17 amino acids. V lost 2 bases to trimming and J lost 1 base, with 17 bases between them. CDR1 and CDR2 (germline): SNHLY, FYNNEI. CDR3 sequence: CASSEQADTQTNTEAFF. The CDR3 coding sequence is TGTGCCAGCAGTGAACAAGCAGACACTCAAACGAACACTGAAGCTTTCTTT.

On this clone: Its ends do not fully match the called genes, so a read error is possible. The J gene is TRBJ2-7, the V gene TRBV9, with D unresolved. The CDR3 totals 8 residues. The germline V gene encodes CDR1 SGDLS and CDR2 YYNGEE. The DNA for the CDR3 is TGTGCCAGCAGCGTAGAAATCTTC. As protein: CASSVEIF.

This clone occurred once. CDR3 DNA sequence: TGTGCCAGCAGTGGAAACAGGGGGGACGGCTACACCTTC. Translated: CASSGNRGDGYTF. The rearrangement joins TRBV27 to TRBJ1-2, with TRBD1 matching 8 bases. The CDR3 length is 13 residues. Germline V gives CDR1 MNHEY, CDR2 SMNVEV (reference sequence). V lost 5 bases and J lost 8; bases outside the gene matches: 7.

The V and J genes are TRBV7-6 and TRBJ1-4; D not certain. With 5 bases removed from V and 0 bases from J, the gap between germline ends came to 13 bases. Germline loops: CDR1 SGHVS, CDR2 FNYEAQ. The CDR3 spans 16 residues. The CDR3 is CASSPVSAATNEKLFF. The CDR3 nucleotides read TGTGCCAGCAGCCCCGTATCCGCGGCAACTAATGAAAAACTGTTTTTT.

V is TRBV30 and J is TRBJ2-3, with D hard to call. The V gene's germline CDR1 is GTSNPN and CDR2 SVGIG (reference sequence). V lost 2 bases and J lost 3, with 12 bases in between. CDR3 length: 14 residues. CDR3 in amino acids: CAWSTTMLTDTQYF. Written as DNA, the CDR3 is TGTGCCTGGAGTACAACAATGTTGACAGATACGCAGTATTTT.

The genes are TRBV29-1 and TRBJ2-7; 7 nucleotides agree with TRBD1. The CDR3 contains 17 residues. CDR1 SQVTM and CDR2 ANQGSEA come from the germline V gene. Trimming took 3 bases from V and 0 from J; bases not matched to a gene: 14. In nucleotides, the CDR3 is TGCAGCGTTGAGAAAATGGGTGAGACAGGGTCCTCCTACGAGCAGTACTTC. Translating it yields CSVEKMGETGSSYEQYF.

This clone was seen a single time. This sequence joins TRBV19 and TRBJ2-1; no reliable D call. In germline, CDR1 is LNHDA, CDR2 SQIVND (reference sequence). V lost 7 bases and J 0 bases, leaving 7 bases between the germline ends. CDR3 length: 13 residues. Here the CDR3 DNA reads TGTGCCAGTAATGGCGACTCCTACAATGAGCAGTTCTTC. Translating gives CASNGDSYNEQFF. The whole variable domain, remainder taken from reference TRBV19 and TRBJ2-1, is DGGITQSPKYLFRKEGQNVTLSCEQNLNHDAMYWYRQDPGQGLRLIYYSQIVNDFQKGDIAEGYSVSREKKESFPLTVTSAQKNPTAFYLCASNGDSYNEQFFGPGTRLTVL.

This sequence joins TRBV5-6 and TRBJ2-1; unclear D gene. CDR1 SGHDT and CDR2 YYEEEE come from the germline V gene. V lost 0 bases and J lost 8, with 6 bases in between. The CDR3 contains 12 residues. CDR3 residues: CASSLGWDEQFF. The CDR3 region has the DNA TGTGCCAGCAGCTTGGGTTGGGATGAGCAGTTCTTC.

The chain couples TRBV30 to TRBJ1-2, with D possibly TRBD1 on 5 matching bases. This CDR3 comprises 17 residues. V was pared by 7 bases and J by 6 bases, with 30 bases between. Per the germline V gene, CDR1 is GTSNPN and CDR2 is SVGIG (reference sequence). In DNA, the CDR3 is TGTGCCTCCCCAGGAAGACGAGGGACGGCCTTCGAAGATGGCTACACCTTC. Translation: CASPGRRGTAFEDGYTF.

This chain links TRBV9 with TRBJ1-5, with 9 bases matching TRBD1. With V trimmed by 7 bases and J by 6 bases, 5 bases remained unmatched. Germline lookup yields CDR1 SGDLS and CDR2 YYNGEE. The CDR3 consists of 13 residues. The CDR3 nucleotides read TGTGCCAGCGGGGGACAGGGTGCTCAGCCCCAGCATTTT. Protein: CASGGQGAQPQHF.

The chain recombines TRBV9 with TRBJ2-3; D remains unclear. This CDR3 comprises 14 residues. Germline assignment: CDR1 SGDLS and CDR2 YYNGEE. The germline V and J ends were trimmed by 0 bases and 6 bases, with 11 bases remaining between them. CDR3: CASSVEATADTQYF. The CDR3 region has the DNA TGTGCCAGCAGCGTAGAGGCCACAGCGGATACGCAGTATTTT.

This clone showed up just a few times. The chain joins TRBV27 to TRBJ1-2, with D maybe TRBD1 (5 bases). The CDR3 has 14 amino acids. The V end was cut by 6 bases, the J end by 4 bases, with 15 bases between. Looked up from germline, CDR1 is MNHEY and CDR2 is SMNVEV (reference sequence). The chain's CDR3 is CASREGRPPYGYTF. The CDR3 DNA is TGTGCCAGCAGAGAGGGACGACCCCCCTATGGCTACACCTTC.

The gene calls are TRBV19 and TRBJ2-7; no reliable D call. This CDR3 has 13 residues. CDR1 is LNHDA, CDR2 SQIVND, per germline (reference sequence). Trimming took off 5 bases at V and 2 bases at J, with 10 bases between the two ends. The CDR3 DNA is TGTGCCAGTAGTCCCGCGCAAGCCTACGAGCAGTACTTC. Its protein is CASSPAQAYEQYF.